Each of the 29 T cell receptor beta chains below was sequenced from the same sample in a study of cytomegalovirus exposure and HLA in healthy donors. It was with 60 Vbeta and 13 Jbeta primers that the PCR ran. Here immunoSEQ multiplex PCR was the method, and the copy in TCRdb shows in-frame clones only, minus some. The table has 120,000 or so clones, about 75% seen once. The sample taken for sequencing was PBMCs. These receptors came from a man between 60 and 75 years old in good health and CMV-seropositive.

This chain connects TRBV5-1 to TRBJ1-2; the D is unclear. This CDR3 spans 13 amino acids. Trimming shortened V by 4 bases and J by 7 bases, and 14 bases separated the two germline ends. Germline V lookup: CDR1 SGHRS, CDR2 YFSETQ. The CDR3: CASSQDFVGGYTF. As DNA, the CDR3 is TGCGCCAGCAGCCAGGACTTTGTTGGTGGCTACACCTTC.

This chain connects TRBV5-1 to TRBJ1-5; 8 bases line up with TRBD1. Trimming at V came to 4 bases and at J to 5 bases, leaving 5 bases not matched to a gene. The CDR3 has 14 residues. Germline lookup yields CDR1 SGHRS and CDR2 YFSETQ. CDR3 region: CASSRTGTDQPQHF. The CDR3 nucleotides are TGCGCCAGCAGCAGGACAGGGACGGATCAGCCCCAGCATTTT.

The gene calls are TRBV4-1 and TRBJ2-7, with 9 bases identical to TRBD2. Losses at the gene ends were 0 bases for V and 4 bases for J; bases not matched to a gene: 10. CDR1 and CDR2 from the germline V gene are MGHRA and YSYEKL. This CDR3 region has 17 residues. The CDR3 nucleotides read TGCGCCAGCAGCCAAGATCCCCTAGCGGGGTTGTTATACGAGCAGTACTTC. This encodes CASSQDPLAGLLYEQYF.

In DNA, the CDR3 is TGTGCCATAGGACAGGGGATGAACACCGGGGAGCTGTTTTTT. Its translation: CAIGQGMNTGELFF. The chain links TRBV10-3 to TRBJ2-2; TRBD1 matches 9 bases. CDR3 length equals 14 residues. The V gene's germline CDR1 is ENHRY and CDR2 SYGVKD. Losses at the gene ends were 9 bases for V and 1 base for J; bases not matched to a gene: 3.

The V and J genes are TRBV9 and TRBJ2-3; D might be TRBD2 (5 bases). Trimming shortened V by 0 bases and J by 3 bases, and 11 bases separated the two germline ends. Germline-derived CDR1 and CDR2 are SGDLS and YYNGEE. The CDR3 spans 15 residues. The CDR3 DNA is TGTGCCAGCAGCGTAGCCCCTGGACTGACAGATACGCAGTATTTT. Amino acid sequence: CASSVAPGLTDTQYF.

This chain joins TRBV7-9 and TRBJ1-1; no clear D. CDR1 and CDR2 from the germline V gene are SEHNR and FQNEAQ (reference sequence). Between the trimmed V and J ends, which lost 2 bases and 1 base, there was a span of 11 bases. CDR3 size: 15 residues. In DNA, the CDR3 is TGTGCCAGCAGCTTAACCCCGAGGGAGAACACTGAAGCTTTCTTT. It translates to CASSLTPRENTEAFF.

The chain has TRBV20-1 and TRBJ1-1; unclear D gene. The CDR3 is 9 residues long. Germline V CDR1 and CDR2: DFQATT, SNEGSKA (reference sequence). V dropped 6 bases and J dropped 11 bases, with 10 bases sitting between them. CDR3 bases: TGCAGTGCCCCCCCCGGGGCTTTCTTT. Encoded protein: CSAPPGAFF.

This rearrangement joins TRBV7-2 to TRBJ2-7; TRBD2 matches at 10 bases. V was pared by 1 base and J by 7 bases, with 7 bases of the junction left unmatched. Germline CDR1 reads SGHTA; CDR2 reads FQGNSA. The CDR3 extends over 15 amino acids. CDR3 region: CASSLGGSGGREQYF. CDR3 sequence (DNA): TGTGCCAGCAGCTTAGGTGGTAGCGGGGGGCGGGAGCAGTACTTC.

The rearrangement uses TRBV28 and TRBJ1-3, with D unclear. Germline CDR1 MDHEN, CDR2 SYDVKM. V lost 6 bases to trimming and J lost 4 bases, with 13 bases between them. The CDR3 has 14 amino acids. The CDR3 loop reads CASSPRGYGNTIYF. The CDR3 DNA reads as TGTGCCAGCAGCCCTCGAGGGTACGGAAACACCATATATTTT.

V and J are TRBV7-9 and TRBJ1-6; D is unresolved. Deletions cut 3 bases from V and 8 bases from J, with 8 bases between. There are 13 residues in the CDR3. Germline V gene sequence: CDR1 SEHNR, CDR2 FQNEAQ (reference sequence). The CDR3 region has the DNA TGTGCCAGCAGCTTTACGTCAGATTCACCCCTCCACTTT. Translated, it gives CASSFTSDSPLHF.

The CDR3 protein is CASSSISGGDQETQYF. CDR3 nucleotide sequence: TGCGCCAGCAGCTCCATTAGCGGGGGGGACCAAGAGACCCAGTACTTC. This sequence joins TRBV5-1 and TRBJ2-5, with TRBD2 identical over 11 bases. The CDR3 spans 16 residues. V shed 3 bases and J 0 bases; nucleotides not matched to a gene: 4. Germline assignment: CDR1 SGHRS and CDR2 YFSETQ.

This clone has a single count. The chain has TRBV10-3 and TRBJ2-1, with D perhaps matching TRBD1 (5 bases). The length of the CDR3 is 11 residues. The V end was cut by 2 bases, the J end by 10 bases, with 6 bases between. Germline assignment: CDR1 ENHRY and CDR2 SYGVKD. As DNA, the CDR3 is TGTGCCATCAGTGAGAAGGGGGAGCAGTTCTTC. Protein: CAISEKGEQFF.

The chain recombines TRBV6-6 with TRBJ2-7; 10 bases match TRBD2. V gave up 7 bases and J gave up 2 bases; unmatched junction bases: 5. Germline V gives CDR1 MNHNY, CDR2 SVGAGI (reference sequence). CDR3 length: 14 amino acids. CDR3 sequence: CASTLAGAAYEQYF. CDR3 coding DNA: TGTGCCAGCACCCTAGCGGGGGCGGCCTACGAGCAGTACTTC.

The chain employs TRBV5-1 and TRBJ1-1; 8 bases map to TRBD1. This CDR3 is built from 14 residues. Germline V CDR1 and CDR2: SGHRS, YFSETQ. J gave up 1 base and V 6 bases, and 5 bases lay outside the gene matches. Written as DNA, the CDR3 is TGCGCCAGCACCCTGACAGGGGCGAACACTGAAGCTTTCTTT. Translated: CASTLTGANTEAFF.

The chain uses TRBV13 and TRBJ1-6; 11 bases line up with TRBD1. Losses at the gene ends were 6 bases for V and 6 bases for J; bases not matched to a gene: 4. The CDR3 totals 15 residues. CDR1 is PRHDT and CDR2 is FYEKMQ in the germline V gene (reference sequence). The CDR3, as DNA: TGTGCCAGCAGATCGGGACAGGGGGTTAATTCACCCCTCCACTTT. Translating gives CASRSGQGVNSPLHF. The variable domain in full, completed from reference TRBV13 and TRBJ1-6, reads AAGVIQSPRHLIKEKRETATLKCYPIPRHDTVYWYQQGPGQDPQFLISFYEKMQSDKGSIPDRFSAQQFSDYHSELNMSSLELGDSALYFCASRSGQGVNSPLHFGNGTRLTVT.

This clone was found a few times. The chain links TRBV6-1 to TRBJ1-5, with 7 bases lining up with TRBD1. The CDR3 consists of 15 residues. From germline, CDR1 is MNHNS and CDR2 SASEGT. The J segment lost 3 bases and the V segment lost 6 bases, leaving 8 bases of the junction unmatched. CDR3 region: CASSRGTASNQPQHF. In nucleotides, the CDR3 is TGTGCCAGCAGCCGGGGGACAGCTTCCAATCAGCCCCAGCATTTT.

As to this clone: Other DNA sequences in this sample translate to the same CDR3. The chain carries TRBV18 and TRBJ2-3, with D possibly matching TRBD2 (6 bases). From germline, CDR1 is KGHSH and CDR2 LQKENI. V dropped 3 bases and J dropped 1 base, with 11 bases sitting between them. The CDR3 runs 15 residues. The CDR3 DNA reads as TGTGCCAGCTCACCTGGGGCGGGGCGCACAGATACGCAGTATTTT. Protein: CASSPGAGRTDTQYF.

In its sample, this clone was seen once. The V and J genes are TRBV28 and TRBJ2-7; 10 positions agree with TRBD1. V trimming: 5 bases; J trimming: 3 bases; junction bases outside the gene matches: 7. The CDR3 sequence is 15 residues long. Germline CDR1 MDHEN, CDR2 SYDVKM. CDR3 residues: CASSTRQGAYYEQYF. The CDR3 DNA sequence: TGTGCCAGCAGTACCCGACAGGGGGCCTACTACGAGCAGTACTTC.

Worth noting for this clone: At one end, the junction sequence differs from germline, possibly due to a read error. The same CDR3 can be traced to other DNA sequences in this sample. The rearrangement joins TRBV5-1 to TRBJ1-1, with D tentatively TRBD1 (5 bases). The CDR3 runs 13 residues. CDR1 and CDR2 from the germline V gene are SGHRS and YFSETQ. The CDR3 coding sequence is TGTGCCAGCAGCTCCGATGGGGCCACTGAAGCTTTCTTT. Translated, it gives CASSSDGATEAFF.

The chain is built from TRBV5-4 and TRBJ1-1; 10 positions match TRBD1. The V segment lost 0 bases and the J segment 5 bases; nucleotides outside the gene matches: 7. Germline V CDR1 and CDR2: SGHNT, YYREEE (reference sequence). The CDR3 runs 16 residues. The DNA for the CDR3 is TGTGCCAGCAGCTTGGGACAGGGGGCACGAGAGACTGAAGCTTTCTTT. Translation: CASSLGQGARETEAFF.

This chain links TRBV15 with TRBJ2-2; possibly TRBD2 for D (5 bases). This CDR3 is 14 amino acids long. Germline loops: CDR1 LNHNV, CDR2 YYDKDF (reference sequence). The V end lost 0 bases, the J end lost 6 bases, and 8 bases lay between the germline ends. DNA of the CDR3: TGTGCCACCAGCAGAGATGAGGGATCCGGGGAGCTGTTTTTT. This encodes CATSRDEGSGELFF.

J is TRBJ1-2 and V is TRBV7-2; 8 bases align to TRBD1. There are 15 residues in the CDR3. Losses at the gene ends were 5 bases for V and 5 bases for J; bases not matched to a gene: 10. CDR1 and CDR2 from the germline V gene are SGHTA and FQGNSA. The CDR3 sequence: CASSRGQGATYGYTF. DNA for the CDR3: TGTGCCAGCAGCCGAGGACAGGGTGCAACTTATGGCTACACCTTC. Based on the CDR3 plus reference TRBV7-2 and TRBJ1-2, the full variable domain is GAGVSQSPSNKVTEKGKDVELRCDPISGHTALYWYRQSLGQGLEFLIYFQGNSAPDKSGLPSDRFSAERTGGSVSTLTIQRTQQEDSAVYLCASSRGQGATYGYTFGSGTRLTVV.

This clone was seen a handful of times. CDR3 nucleotide sequence: TGTGCCATCATAGTGACCGGGGAGCTGTTTTTT. Its translation is CAIIVTGELFF. The genes are TRBV10-3 and TRBJ2-2; no clear D gene. V shed 7 bases and J shed 5 bases, with 5 bases lying between them. The CDR3 is 11 residues long. The germline gives CDR1 ENHRY, CDR2 SYGVKD.

The chain has TRBV7-9 and TRBJ1-4; TRBD1 is a possible D gene (5 bases). The CDR3 contains 15 residues. The V gene's germline CDR1 is SEHNR and CDR2 FQNEAQ (reference sequence). The V end was cut by 5 bases, the J end by 0 bases, with 10 bases between. CDR3 sequence (DNA): TGTGCCAGCAGCGACTCCAGGGCAACTAATGAAAAACTGTTTTTT. Translation: CASSDSRATNEKLFF.

V gene TRBV19 combines with J gene TRBJ1-4; 8 positions match TRBD1. The germline V gene encodes CDR1 LNHDA and CDR2 SQIVND (reference sequence). V lost 5 bases to trimming and J lost 6 bases; unmatched junction nucleotides: 5. The CDR3 has 14 residues. CDR3 in amino acids: CASSAQGAHEKLFF. The CDR3 nucleotides are TGTGCCAGTAGTGCCCAGGGGGCACATGAAAAACTGTTTTTT.

The rearrangement joins TRBV28 to TRBJ2-7; 8 bases map to TRBD1. V trimming: 5 bases; J trimming: 6 bases; junction bases outside the gene matches: 6. The CDR3 is 13 residues long. Germline V CDR1 and CDR2: MDHEN, SYDVKM. CDR3 loop: CASSVVDRGEQYF. Here the CDR3 DNA reads TGTGCCAGCAGTGTCGTAGACAGGGGCGAGCAGTACTTC.

The V call is TRBV1, the J call TRBJ2-1; the D call of TRBD2 is as the table states it, not checked on the DNA. TRBV1 is a pseudogene. CDR3 length equals 14 residues. CDR3: CTSSLGTSGGEQFF. As DNA, the CDR3 is TGCACCAGCAGCCTGGGGACTAGCGGCGGTGAGCAGTTCTTC.

CDR3 residues: CSVGVWGDGANVLTF. Written as DNA, the CDR3 is TGCAGCGTTGGGGTTTGGGGAGATGGGGCCAACGTCCTGACTTTC. The chain links TRBV29-1 to TRBJ2-6; tentative D call: TRBD2 (5 bases). CDR1 SQVTM and CDR2 ANQGSEA come from the germline V gene. V was cut by 4 bases and J by 3 bases, with 13 bases left in between. This CDR3 spans 15 amino acids.

The chain uses TRBV12-5 and TRBJ2-1; 8 bases align to TRBD2. The CDR3 covers 13 residues. In germline, CDR1 is LGHNT, CDR2 FRNRAP. V lost 2 bases to trimming and J lost 15 bases; unmatched junction nucleotides: 9. CDR3: CASGLSTSGGVFF. CDR3 bases: TGTGCTAGTGGTTTGTCTACTAGCGGAGGTGTGTTCTTC. Full variable domain (missing parts from reference TRBV12-5 and TRBJ2-1): DARVTQTPRHKVTEMGQEVTMRCQPILGHNTVFWYRQTMMQGLELLAYFRNRAPLDDSGMPKDRFSAEMPDATLATLKIQPSEPRDSAVYFCASGLSTSGGVFFGPGTRLTVL.